This TCR beta chain was obtained from a study of PD-L1 blockade in urothelial cancer. Study-wide context: The patients first took atezolizumab in the mid-2010s, receiving 1,200 mg intravenously every 3 weeks. Prior chemotherapy ranged from 0 to 3 regimens per patient.

Time point denoted: peripheral blood 6 weeks after treatment start. Samples spanned pretreatment and treatment, with 1 to 8 time points per patient. Repertoires were generated with immunoSEQ multiplex PCR, while TCRdb's copy carries only in-frame clones and drops some. The table lists around 66,000 clones, about nine tenths of them singletons. The source of this sequence is a man aged 55 to 70 with urothelial cancer. The sample in question was PBMCs, obtained around atezolizumab (anti-PD-L1) treatment.

The CDR3 DNA follows: TGCGCCAGCAGCCCTTCGACCCCGGGAGATACGCAGTATTTT. Translating gives CASSPSTPGDTQYF. This chain uses TRBV5-1 with TRBJ2-3; D is undetermined. CDR3 length equals 14 residues. Looked up from germline, CDR1 is SGHRS and CDR2 is YFSETQ. The V and J ends lost 4 bases and 5 bases respectively, with 14 bases between them.